These T cell receptor beta chains were read from a single sample in a study of OX40 agonist ivuxolimab in advanced cancers. Clones were sequenced by immunoSEQ multiplex PCR, and TCRdb holds only the in-frame ones, with some missing. The sample records tens of thousands of clones, approximately 89% being singletons. The input for sequencing was CD4+ or CD8+ T cells sorted from blood, taken in a trial of the OX40 agonist ivuxolimab. These receptors all stem from an adult with an advanced solid tumor such as melanoma, head and neck, liver or kidney cancer. CDR3s include the opening cysteine and the closing phenylalanine or tryptophan. The order of the fields is V gene, clone size, J gene, D gene, CDR3 DNA, CDR3 protein. A D gene is named only where the DNA matches it firmly. Only part of the rows carry a size: once, few, many, or a class if the clone is expanded.

>TRBV27|.|TRBJ2-3|TRBD1
TGTGCCAGCAGTTTCCTACACCAGACAGGGTTAGCAGATACGCAGTATTTT
CASSFLHQTGLADTQYF
>TRBV25-1|.|TRBJ2-1|.
TGTGCCAGCAGTCTTTTTTACAATGAGCAGTTCTTC
CASSLFYNEQFF
>TRBV7-9|.|TRBJ2-3|TRBD1
TGTGCCAGCAGCTTCGATACCGGGACAGGGAACACAGATACGCAGTATTTT
CASSFDTGTGNTDTQYF
>TRBV30|.|TRBJ2-6|.
TGTGCCTGGAGCCCCATCATCAGGGGTTTGCGGGCCCAAGAGGCCAACGTCCTGACTTTC
CAWSPIIRGLRAQEANVLTF
>TRBV7-9|once|TRBJ1-2|TRBD1
TGTGCCAGCTACCTATCGGGACAGGGCTCTGGCTACACCTTC
CASYLSGQGSGYTF
>TRBV7-2|.|TRBJ2-1|TRBD2
TGTGCCAGCAGCTTAAGGGGCGGGAGGATAGGTGAGCAGTTCTTC
CASSLRGGRIGEQFF
>TRBV6-5|.|TRBJ2-7|TRBD1
TGTGCCAGCAGTTACCGGACAGGGGAATTGTCCGAGCAGTACTTC
CASSYRTGELSEQYF
>TRBV7-9|.|TRBJ1-1|TRBD1
TGTGCCAGCAGCTTTACAGGGGAGCCTGAAGCTTTCTTT
CASSFTGEPEAFF
>TRBV7-9|.|TRBJ2-5|.
TGTGCCAGCACCACTTACGGGGCCGGCCAAGAGACCCAGTACTTC
CASTTYGAGQETQYF
>TRBV2|few|TRBJ2-5|.
TGTGCCAGCAGCACCCTTGGGCAGGGGGGAAGGACCCAGTACTTC
CASSTLGQGGRTQYF
>TRBV5-1|.|TRBJ2-5|.
TGCGCCAGCAGGGAAGGGGCAGGGGAGACCCAGTACTTC
CASREGAGETQYF
>TRBV2|.|TRBJ2-1|TRBD1
TGTGCCAGCAGTCCCCGGGACAGGGAACCCTACAATGAGCAGTTCTTC
CASSPRDREPYNEQFF
>TRBV9|.|TRBJ2-7|TRBD1
TGTGCCAGCAGCGTGGACGGGACAGTATCCTACGAGCAGTACTTC
CASSVDGTVSYEQYF
>TRBV7-3|.|TRBJ2-1|TRBD2
TGTGCCAGCAGCCGTCGAGCGGGAGGGCCGAATGAGCAGTTCTTC
CASSRRAGGPNEQFF
>TRBV4-3|.|TRBJ1-1|.
TGCGCCAGCAGCCAAGATAGGACAACTGAAGCTTTCTTT
CASSQDRTTEAFF
>TRBV4-1|.|TRBJ1-5|.
TGCGCCAGCAGCCAAGAACCCGTCCTTCAGGGTCAGCCCCAGCATTTT
CASSQEPVLQGQPQHF
>TRBV7-2|.|TRBJ2-1|.
TGTGCCAGCAGCTCGCCGGGCGGATTCAGCTCCTACAATGAGCAGTTCTTC
CASSSPGGFSSYNEQFF
>TRBV6-5|.|TRBJ2-6|TRBD2
TGTGCCAGCGGGCGGGGGGGCCCTGGGGCCAACGTCCTGACTTTC
CASGRGGPGANVLTF
>TRBV5-1|.|TRBJ2-1|TRBD2
TGCGCCAGCAGCTTGGACGGACTAGCGGGGAATGTGCAGTTCTTC
CASSLDGLAGNVQFF